A selection of T cell receptor beta chains follows, all from one sample in a study of shared clonotypes between healthy human individuals. Method: immunoSEQ multiplex PCR; TCRdb's copy keeps in-frame clones and lacks some. The table includes around 690,000 clones, around 90% detected once. Sequencing was done on a sample of memory CD8+ T cells from PBMCs. These receptors came from a young man in good health. Some clones in this sample may be carry-over from other donors' samples. CDR3s include the opening cysteine and the closing phenylalanine or tryptophan. Fields, in order: D gene, V gene, clone size, J gene, CDR3 DNA, CDR3 protein. The D gene is left open where the match is weak. Only some rows state a clone size, as once, few, many or a class for expanded clones.

D: TRBD1
V: TRBV6-5
size: -
J: TRBJ1-1
DNA: TGTGCCAGCAGTTCCTTGAACGAGGGGACAGCTGAAGCTTTCTTT
CDR3: CASSSLNEGTAEAFF

D: -
V: TRBV29-1
size: -
J: TRBJ1-1
DNA: TGCAGCGTTGAAGTCACCCAGGGTATGAACACTGAAGCTTTCTTT
CDR3: CSVEVTQGMNTEAFF

D: TRBD1
V: TRBV9
size: -
J: TRBJ2-3
DNA: TGTGCCAGCACCAGACAGGGCTCGAACACAGATACGCAGTATTTT
CDR3: CASTRQGSNTDTQYF

D: TRBD2
V: TRBV9
size: -
J: TRBJ2-3
DNA: TGTGCCAGCAGCCCCGGACTAGCGGGAACAGATACGCAGTATTTT
CDR3: CASSPGLAGTDTQYF

D: -
V: TRBV27
size: once
J: TRBJ1-4
DNA: TGTGCCAGCAGTTGGGGGGGCGGAAATGAAAAACTGTTTTTT
CDR3: CASSWGGGNEKLFF

D: TRBD2
V: TRBV5-1
size: -
J: TRBJ2-1
DNA: TGCGCCAGCAGCTGGGATGGGCGGGAGAACGCCTACAATGAGCAGTTCTTC
CDR3: CASSWDGRENAYNEQFF

D: -
V: TRBV5-8
size: -
J: TRBJ2-1
DNA: TGTGCCAGCAGCCCAAGGGGACTCAACAATGAGCAGTTCTTC
CDR3: CASSPRGLNNEQFF

D: -
V: TRBV23-1
size: -
J: TRBJ2-3
DNA: TGCGCCAGCGATTCAGGAGACGTACGTTATAGCACAGATACGCAGTATTTT
CDR3: CASDSGDVRYSTDTQYF

D: -
V: TRBV9
size: -
J: TRBJ1-2
DNA: TGTGCCAGCAGCGGGGATGGCTACACCTTC
CDR3: CASSGDGYTF

D: TRBD1
V: TRBV30
size: -
J: TRBJ2-7
DNA: TGTGCCTGGAGAGGGACAGCCACCTACGAGCAGTACTTC
CDR3: CAWRGTATYEQYF

D: TRBD2
V: TRBV6-5
size: -
J: TRBJ2-7
DNA: TGTGCCAGCAGTTTCGGACTAGCGGCCTACGAGCAGTACTTC
CDR3: CASSFGLAAYEQYF

D: -
V: TRBV9
size: -
J: TRBJ2-1
DNA: TGTGCCAGCAGCGTTTCGGGGACCGTAAATGGAAATGAGCAGTTCTTC
CDR3: CASSVSGTVNGNEQFF

D: TRBD2
V: TRBV4-2
size: -
J: TRBJ2-3
DNA: TGTGCCAGCAGCCAAGTTGTTCTAGCGGGAGGGCCAGGGGACACAGATACGCAGTATTTT
CDR3: CASSQVVLAGGPGDTDTQYF

D: -
V: TRBV5-4
size: once
J: TRBJ2-3
DNA: TGTGCCAGCAGCCTCCCCCCAGATACGCAGTATTTT
CDR3: CASSLPPDTQYF

D: TRBD1
V: TRBV7-9
size: -
J: TRBJ1-1
DNA: TGTGCCAGCAGCTTTACGACAGGGGTGAACACTGAAGCTTTCTTT
CDR3: CASSFTTGVNTEAFF

D: -
V: TRBV29-1
size: -
J: TRBJ1-1
DNA: TGCAGCGTTGAACCGCGCTACATGAACACTGAAGCTTTCTTT
CDR3: CSVEPRYMNTEAFF

D: -
V: TRBV28
size: -
J: TRBJ1-4
DNA: TGTGCCAGCAGTTGGAAAGGGTCGTGGGATGAAAAACTGTTTTTT
CDR3: CASSWKGSWDEKLFF